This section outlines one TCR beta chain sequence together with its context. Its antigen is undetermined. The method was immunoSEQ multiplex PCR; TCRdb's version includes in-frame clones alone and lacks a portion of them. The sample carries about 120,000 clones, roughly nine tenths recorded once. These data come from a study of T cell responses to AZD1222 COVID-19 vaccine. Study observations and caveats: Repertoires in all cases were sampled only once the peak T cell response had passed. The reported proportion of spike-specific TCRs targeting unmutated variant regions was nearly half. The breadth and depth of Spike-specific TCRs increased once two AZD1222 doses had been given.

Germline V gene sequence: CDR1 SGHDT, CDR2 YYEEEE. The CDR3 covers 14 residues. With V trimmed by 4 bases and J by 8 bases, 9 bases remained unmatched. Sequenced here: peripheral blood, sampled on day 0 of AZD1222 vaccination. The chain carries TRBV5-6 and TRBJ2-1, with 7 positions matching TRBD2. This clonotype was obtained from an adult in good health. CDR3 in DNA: TGTGCCAGCAGCCCGTGGTCCGGGAGGTATGAGCAGTTCTTC. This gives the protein CASSPWSGRYEQFF.